The 27 T cell receptor beta chains presented below share a single source sample, sequenced in a study of cytomegalovirus exposure and HLA in healthy donors. The PCR had 60 Vbeta and 13 Jbeta primers. This table comes from immunoSEQ multiplex PCR, and its TCRdb copy is limited to in-frame clones, with some not included. The profile shows around 160,000 clones, over 65% of them singletons. Input material: PBMCs. The receptors shown here come from a man younger than 35 in good health and CMV-seropositive.

The chain is built from TRBV19 and TRBJ2-2; TRBD2 aligns across 11 bases. Germline V CDR1 and CDR2: LNHDA, SQIVND (reference sequence). Trimming removed 5 bases from V and 6 bases from J; junction bases left unmatched: 8. The CDR3 covers 16 residues. DNA of the CDR3: TGTGCCAGTAGTTCTCGACTAGCGGGATTCCCCGGGGAGCTGTTTTTT. Protein sequence: CASSSRLAGFPGELFF. Using reference TRBV19 and TRBJ2-2 for the parts outside the CDR3, the full variable domain is DGGITQSPKYLFRKEGQNVTLSCEQNLNHDAMYWYRQDPGQGLRLIYYSQIVNDFQKGDIAEGYSVSREKKESFPLTVTSAQKNPTAFYLCASSSRLAGFPGELFFGEGSRLTVL.

This chain connects TRBV28 to TRBJ1-1; D ambiguous. This CDR3 spans 12 amino acids. CDR1 MDHEN and CDR2 SYDVKM come from the germline V gene. Trimming removed 3 bases at V and 8 bases at J, with 10 bases between. The CDR3 DNA reads as TGTGCCAGCAGTTTCCGCAGTACCGAAGCTTTCTTT. Encoded protein: CASSFRSTEAFF.

This clone was seen a handful of times. This rearrangement joins TRBV5-5 to TRBJ2-2; TRBD1 matches at 9 bases. V shed 4 bases, J shed 6 bases, and the junction held 7 bases outside the gene matches. Germline CDR1 SGHKS, CDR2 YYEKEE (reference sequence). The CDR3 is 15 residues long. CDR3 nucleotide sequence: TGTGCCAGCAGCGCCACAGGGGGCCTGTCCGGGGAGCTGTTTTTT. Encoded protein: CASSATGGLSGELFF.

The CDR3 is CASSSTGDSNQPQHF. In DNA, the CDR3 is TGCGCCAGCAGCTCGACAGGGGATAGCAATCAGCCCCAGCATTTT. V usage is TRBV5-1 and J usage is TRBJ1-5, with 8 bases lining up with TRBD1. This CDR3 spans 15 amino acids. V was clipped by 3 bases and J by 0 bases; unmatched bases: 2. CDR1 is SGHRS and CDR2 is YFSETQ in the germline V gene. Based on the CDR3 plus reference TRBV5-1 and TRBJ1-5, the full variable domain is KAGVTQTPRYLIKTRGQQVTLSCSPISGHRSVSWYQQTPGQGLQFLFEYFSETQRNKGNFPGRFSGRQFSNSRSEMNVSTLELGDSALYLCASSSTGDSNQPQHFGDGTRLSIL.

A word on this clone: Germline and junction disagree at one end, which may indicate a read error. The genes are TRBV30 and TRBJ1-1; 7 nucleotides agree with TRBD1. Germline V CDR1 and CDR2: GTSNPN, SVGIG (reference sequence). There are 10 residues in the CDR3. CDR3 nucleotides: TGTGCCTGGAGTGACCCCGGGACAGTCTTT. Translated: CAWSDPGTVF.

The chain recombines TRBV7-3 with TRBJ1-4; a possible D gene is TRBD1 (6 bases). The V end lost 5 bases, the J end lost 0 bases, and 22 bases lay between the germline ends. Germline V gene lookup returns CDR1 SGHTA and CDR2 FQGTGA. The CDR3 has 19 residues. CDR3 bases: TGTGCCAGCAGCCCCTACACTATGACAGGAGTTGCAACTAATGAAAAACTGTTTTTT. It yields the protein CASSPYTMTGVATNEKLFF.

The chain combines TRBV6-5 with TRBJ2-7; TRBD1 aligns across 8 bases. The trim removed 2 bases at V and 2 bases at J, leaving 2 bases unmatched. The CDR3 extends over 14 amino acids. Looked up from germline, CDR1 is MNHEY and CDR2 is SVGAGI. The CDR3: CASSYRDRPYEQYV. The CDR3, as DNA: TGTGCCAGCAGTTACCGGGACAGGCCCTACGAGCAGTACGTC.

V gene TRBV7-6 combines with J gene TRBJ1-2; 9 bases are a match to TRBD1. V shed 2 bases, J shed 2 bases, and the junction held 6 bases outside the gene matches. CDR3 length: 16 residues. Germline CDR1 and CDR2: SGHVS and FNYEAQ. The CDR3 loop reads CASSLYDRGENYGYTF. The CDR3 region has the DNA TGTGCCAGCAGCTTATACGACAGGGGGGAAAACTATGGCTACACCTTC.

For this clone: The identical CDR3 is also encoded by other nucleotide sequences in the sample. The chain carries TRBV5-1 and TRBJ2-3, with 8 bases that match TRBD2. This CDR3 comprises 16 residues. V gave up 4 bases and J gave up 1 base; unmatched junction bases: 8. CDR1 is SGHRS, CDR2 YFSETQ, per germline. The CDR3 DNA is TGCGCCAGCAGCCCCGGGACTAGTGTACGCACAGATACGCAGTATTTT. This codes for CASSPGTSVRTDTQYF.

The V and J genes are TRBV7-9 and TRBJ1-1; D may be TRBD1 (5 bases). Germline V gives CDR1 SEHNR, CDR2 FQNEAQ (reference sequence). V lost 0 bases and J lost 2, with 13 bases in between. The CDR3 is 16 amino acids. The CDR3, as DNA: TGTGCCAGCAGCTTAGCTCCACAGGAGACAAACACTGAAGCTTTCTTT. It translates to CASSLAPQETNTEAFF. The full variable domain, its missing parts supplied by reference TRBV7-9 and TRBJ1-1, is DTGVSQNPRHKITKRGQNVTFRCDPISEHNRLYWYRQTLGQGPEFLTYFQNEAQLEKSRLLSDRFSAERPKGSFSTLEIQRTEQGDSAMYLCASSLAPQETNTEAFFGQGTRLTVV.

This rearrangement joins TRBV28 to TRBJ1-2; D is unclear. Germline assignment: CDR1 MDHEN and CDR2 SYDVKM. The CDR3 sequence is 13 residues long. V lost 3 bases and J 4 bases, leaving 9 bases between the germline ends. CDR3: CASSFGQFYGYTF. CDR3 DNA sequence: TGTGCCAGCAGTTTTGGGCAGTTCTATGGCTACACCTTC.

The J gene is TRBJ2-5, the V gene TRBV5-6, with 7 bases lining up with TRBD2. With 3 bases clipped from V and 5 bases from J, the junction kept 7 bases outside the gene matches. The germline V gene encodes CDR1 SGHDT and CDR2 YYEEEE. This CDR3 has 14 residues. The CDR3 is CASSYSTSSETQYF. The CDR3 DNA sequence: TGTGCCAGCAGCTACTCGACTAGCTCGGAGACCCAGTACTTC.

The CDR3 nucleotides are TGTGCCAGCACCCCCGGGACAGGGACCGGGGCCAACGTCCTGACTTTC. This translates into CASTPGTGTGANVLTF. The chain couples TRBV5-4 to TRBJ2-6, with 9 bases aligning to TRBD1. This CDR3 has 16 amino acids. The germline gives CDR1 SGHNT, CDR2 YYREEE (reference sequence). The V gene end was trimmed by 6 bases and the J gene end by 4 bases; junction bases not matched to a gene: 8.

In this sample, this clone turned up many times. One junction end disagrees with the germline gene, perhaps due to a read error. This chain connects TRBV7-7 to TRBJ2-5; 9 bases are shared with TRBD2. Looked up from germline, CDR1 is SSHAT and CDR2 is FNYEAQ (reference sequence). The CDR3 is 14 residues long. The CDR3 is CASSPGTSSETQYF. The CDR3 DNA sequence: TGTGCTAGCAGCCCCGGGACTAGCAGTGAGACCCAGTACTTC.

Regarding this clone: Mismatch with germline at one junction end may stem from a read error. The chain links TRBV6-6 to TRBJ1-5; 7 bases line up with TRBD1. Germline loops: CDR1 MNHNY, CDR2 SVGAGI (reference sequence). The CDR3 sequence is 14 residues long. CDR3 nucleotide sequence: TGTGCCAGCAGTGACTCGACAGGGATTCAGCCCCAGCATTTT. Translated, it gives CASSDSTGIQPQHF.

The chain uses TRBV6-4 and TRBJ2-3, with TRBD1 matching 12 bases. J gave up 5 bases and V 5 bases, and 5 bases lay outside the gene matches. The CDR3 extends over 15 amino acids. Germline V gene data show CDR1 as MRHNA and CDR2 as SNTAGT. The DNA of the CDR3 is TGTGCCAGCAGTCCGGGACAGGGGGCGGGAGATACGCAGTATTTT. The encoded protein is CASSPGQGAGDTQYF.

The chain carries TRBV29-1 and TRBJ1-1, with 9 nucleotides matching TRBD1. This CDR3 region has 14 residues. Trimming at V came to 4 bases and at J to 0 bases, leaving 3 bases not matched to a gene. CDR1 and CDR2 from the germline V gene are SQVTM and ANQGSEA. CDR3 amino acids: CSVVGTGMNTEAFF. CDR3 coding DNA: TGCAGCGTTGTTGGGACAGGGATGAACACTGAAGCTTTCTTT.

This clone has only one observation. The chain links TRBV19 to TRBJ1-2; TRBD1 might be the D (6 bases). Per germline, CDR1 LNHDA and CDR2 SQIVND (reference sequence). The CDR3 loop spans 14 amino acids. Trimming removed 7 bases from V and 2 bases from J, with 14 bases in between. CDR3 amino acids: CASNPSGGNYGYTF. The CDR3 nucleotides read TGTGCCAGTAACCCGTCGGGGGGCAACTATGGCTACACCTTC.

V usage is TRBV5-1 and J usage is TRBJ2-3; TRBD1 matches 9 bases. The trim removed 0 bases at V and 5 bases at J, leaving 7 bases unmatched. Germline lookup yields CDR1 SGHRS and CDR2 YFSETQ. The CDR3 is 16 amino acids. The CDR3 region has the DNA TGCGCCAGCAGCTTGGGTTATGGACAGGGGTTAGATACGCAGTATTTT. It encodes CASSLGYGQGLDTQYF. The whole variable domain, filled in from reference TRBV5-1 and TRBJ2-3, reads KAGVTQTPRYLIKTRGQQVTLSCSPISGHRSVSWYQQTPGQGLQFLFEYFSETQRNKGNFPGRFSGRQFSNSRSEMNVSTLELGDSALYLCASSLGYGQGLDTQYFGPGTRLTVL.

The rearrangement uses TRBV6-1 and TRBJ2-1; 7 bases match TRBD2. V gave up 3 bases and J gave up 10 bases; unmatched junction bases: 3. The CDR3 has 12 residues. Germline CDR1 MNHNS, CDR2 SASEGT. CDR3 amino acids: CASSDREGEQFF. In DNA, the CDR3 is TGTGCCAGCAGTGACAGGGAGGGAGAGCAGTTCTTC.

This chain connects TRBV9 to TRBJ1-1; D unresolved. The CDR3 has 15 amino acids. V shed 0 bases and J shed 0 bases, with 9 bases lying between them. Germline CDR1 SGDLS, CDR2 YYNGEE. This chain's CDR3 is CASSVGEGLNTEAFF. The DNA for the CDR3 is TGTGCCAGCAGCGTAGGTGAGGGCTTGAACACTGAAGCTTTCTTT.

This chain links TRBV2 with TRBJ2-7; TRBD2 agrees at 10 bases. The CDR3 length is 13 residues. Germline CDR1 and CDR2: SNHLY and FYNNEI. V was pared by 6 bases and J by 6 bases, with 5 bases of the junction left unmatched. CDR3: CASRGLARGEQYV. As DNA, the CDR3 is TGTGCCAGCAGGGGACTAGCGCGGGGCGAGCAGTACGTC.

This chain joins TRBV4-1 and TRBJ1-5; weak D call: TRBD1 (5 bases). This CDR3 is built from 14 residues. From germline, CDR1 is MGHRA and CDR2 YSYEKL. V was shortened by 3 bases and J by 7 bases, with 13 bases between the two germline ends. The CDR3 DNA reads as TGCGCCAGCAGCCAGGGGCAGGTTGGGCAGCCCCAGCATTTT. Protein sequence: CASSQGQVGQPQHF.

The chain uses TRBV5-8 and TRBJ2-7, with 8 bases aligning to TRBD1. Germline V gene lookup returns CDR1 SGHTS and CDR2 YDEGEE. The CDR3 covers 12 residues. The J segment lost 4 bases and the V segment lost 6 bases, leaving 3 bases of the junction unmatched. CDR3 sequence reads: CASIRTGYEQYV. DNA for the CDR3: TGTGCCAGCATCAGGACAGGGTACGAGCAGTACGTC.

V and J are TRBV27 and TRBJ2-6; the D gene is possibly TRBD2 (6 bases). Germline lookup yields CDR1 MNHEY and CDR2 SMNVEV (reference sequence). Trimming left V 4 bases short and J 3 bases short, with 10 bases between. The CDR3 covers 15 residues. The CDR3 DNA sequence: TGTGCCAGCAGTTACTCCGGGGGTGGGGCCAACGTCCTGACTTTC. Protein product: CASSYSGGGANVLTF.

This clone was recorded a few times. The gene calls are TRBV25-1 and TRBJ2-7, with TRBD2 identical over 7 bases. This CDR3 comprises 13 residues. V shed 2 bases and J 6 bases; nucleotides not matched to a gene: 4. Germline V lookup: CDR1 MGHDK, CDR2 SYGVNS. CDR3 bases: TGTGCCAGCAGTGAAAGCGGGGTACGCGAGCAGTACGTC. Translated: CASSESGVREQYV.

This clone was seen only once. The rearrangement links TRBV27 to TRBJ2-3, with 8 bases identical to TRBD1. There are 19 residues in the CDR3. V shed 4 bases, J shed 1 base, and the junction held 16 bases outside the gene matches. Looked up from germline, CDR1 is MNHEY and CDR2 is SMNVEV (reference sequence). CDR3 loop: CASSWKFTGAGGGTDTQYF. The CDR3, as DNA: TGTGCCAGCAGTTGGAAGTTTACCGGGGCAGGGGGCGGCACAGATACGCAGTATTTT.